The source of this TCR beta chain is a study of regulatory T cells in long-lasting Graves disease. Study-wide points: Patients with persistent disease showed a bias toward TRBV28, TRBJ1-2 and TRBJ2-5.

This clonotype came up many times. Its antigen is not identified. CDR3 size: 16 residues. V was clipped by 5 bases and J by 3 bases; unmatched bases: 10. The germline CDR1 and CDR2 sequences are MRHNA and SNTAGT. Construction of TCR beta libraries relied on iRepertoire HTBI primers and on Arm-PCR targeting CDR3 regions. Using its own MiXCR run on the multiplex PCR reads, TCRdb lists one record per CDR3 protein. Among hundreds of thousands of distinct CDR3 sequences, around 13% were seen once, and the ten largest hold roughly 8.9%. The time point is: newly diagnosed GD, antithyroid drugs for less than 3 months. There was RNA extracted from PBMCs, and the TCR library was made from it. These data also featured in a second study, about T cells in Graves' hyperthyroidism and ophthalmopathy. From that study: RT-PCR in the first round (using the HTBI primer set) targeted the TCR CDR3.

The clonotype was recovered from a woman in her twenties or thirties with Graves disease. Sequencing used peripheral blood mononuclear cells (PBMCs), obtained at new diagnosis, from a patient treated with antithyroid drugs. The chain is built from TRBV6-4 and TRBJ2-3, with 8 nucleotides matching TRBD2. The CDR3 DNA sequence: TGTGCCAGCAGTTCCGGGACTAGACTCCCTACAGATACGCAGTATTTT. This translates into CASSSGTRLPTDTQYF.